The 27 T cell receptor beta chains in this list originate from one sample, sequenced in a study of blood T cell repertoires in COVID-19. Assay used: immunoSEQ multiplex PCR; TCRdb lists only in-frame clones, some missing. The table records roughly 160,000 clones, roughly 87% of them present only once. The specimen was PBMCs or T cells enriched from blood (not recorded which). These receptors were taken from a woman aged 45-60 years who had recovered from COVID-19.

On this clone: One end of the junction does not line up with germline, which may come from a read error. The rearrangement links TRBV11-2 to TRBJ2-7; D perhaps matches TRBD2 (5 bases). The germline gives CDR1 SGHAT, CDR2 FQNNGV. CDR3 length: 12 residues. CDR3: CASSFSGRGSVF. In DNA form, the CDR3 reads TGTGCCAGCAGCTTCTCCGGGCGAGGGTCCGTATTC.

J is TRBJ1-1 and V is TRBV24-1; a possible D gene is TRBD1 (6 bases). This CDR3 has 16 residues. The germline V and J ends were trimmed by 0 bases and 0 bases, with 10 bases remaining between them. Germline V gives CDR1 KGHDR, CDR2 SFDVKD. CDR3 DNA: TGTGCCACCAGTGATTTGCATCCAGGGGTGAACACTGAAGCTTTCTTT. Translation: CATSDLHPGVNTEAFF.

The chain combines TRBV4-2 with TRBJ2-7; D not certain. This CDR3 is built from 13 residues. Germline V gene lookup returns CDR1 LGHNA and CDR2 YNFKEQ. Trimming took off 4 bases at V and 0 bases at J, with 7 bases between the two ends. CDR3 nucleotides: TGTGCCAGCAGCCTGGCAGGCTCCTACGAGCAGTACTTC. Protein: CASSLAGSYEQYF.

J is TRBJ1-1 and V is TRBV3-1 (or the pseudogene TRBV3-2); tentative D call: TRBD1 (5 bases). The CDR3 sequence is 13 residues long. Germline CDR1 reads LGHDT; CDR2 reads YNNKEL (reference sequence). Trimming left V 1 base short and J 8 bases short, with 11 bases between. CDR3 coding DNA: TGTGCCAGCAGCCAAGGTATTCAGGGAGAAGCTTTCTTT. It yields the protein CASSQGIQGEAFF.

The V call is TRBV7-8, the J call TRBJ2-7; possibly TRBD2 for D (7 bases). Germline V gene lookup returns CDR1 SGHVS and CDR2 FQNEAQ. V was trimmed by 5 bases and J by 10 bases, leaving 18 bases between them. This CDR3 has 13 residues. This CDR3 reads CASSRRGANEQYF. In DNA form, the CDR3 reads TGTGCCAGCAGCCGACGGGGGGCGAATGAACAGTACTTC.

This chain uses TRBV7-2 with TRBJ2-2; perhaps TRBD1 as D (5 bases). The germline V and J ends were trimmed by 5 bases and 0 bases, with 13 bases remaining between them. The CDR3 length is 16 residues. Germline-derived CDR1 and CDR2 are SGHTA and FQGNSA. The chain's CDR3 is CASSPGNLANTGELFF. CDR3 bases: TGTGCCAGCAGCCCAGGGAACTTGGCGAACACCGGGGAGCTGTTTTTT.

The chain couples TRBV12-3 or TRBV12-4 to TRBJ2-7; D is perhaps TRBD1 (6 bases). Trimming took off 7 bases at V and 4 bases at J, with 8 bases between the two ends. CDR3 length: 11 amino acids. The CDR3 loop is CASTRGYEQYF. The CDR3 bases are TGTGCCAGCACTAGGGGGTACGAGCAGTACTTC.

The V gene is TRBV19, the J gene TRBJ2-7, with D perhaps TRBD2 (5 bases). Germline CDR1 reads LNHDA; CDR2 reads SQIVND (reference sequence). The length of the CDR3 is 13 residues. V was cut by 5 bases and J by 4 bases, with 12 bases left in between. The CDR3, as DNA: TGTGCCAGTAGTGCGGGTCCTCGATACGAGCAGTACTTC. Amino acid sequence: CASSAGPRYEQYF.

V gene TRBV19 combines with J gene TRBJ1-5; possible D gene TRBD1, 6 bases. The ends were cut back, 4 bases at V and 7 bases at J, with 17 bases in the middle. The CDR3 covers 15 residues. Germline assignment: CDR1 LNHDA and CDR2 SQIVND (reference sequence). The CDR3 reads CASSKEQGSGQPQHF. The DNA for the CDR3 is TGTGCCAGTAGTAAGGAACAGGGATCGGGCCAGCCCCAGCATTTT.

This chain connects TRBV18 to TRBJ1-1; D gene ambiguous. Trimming took 5 bases from V and 4 from J, leaving 11 bases between them. CDR3 length: 13 residues. Germline CDR1 reads KGHSH; CDR2 reads LQKENI. CDR3 region: CASSSTPGTEAFF. The CDR3 bases are TGTGCCAGCTCATCCACCCCGGGCACTGAAGCTTTCTTT. Variable domain in full (rest from reference TRBV18 and TRBJ1-1): NAGVMQNPRHLVRRRGQEARLRCSPMKGHSHVYWYRQLPEEGLKFMVYLQKENIIDESGMPKERFSAEFPKEGPSILRIQQVVRGDSAAYFCASSSTPGTEAFFGQGTRLTVV.

V and J are TRBV14 and TRBJ2-7, with 8 bases that match TRBD1. The J segment lost 6 bases and the V segment lost 6 bases, leaving 7 bases of the junction unmatched. Germline CDR1 is SGHDN and CDR2 is FVKESK. The CDR3 runs 13 residues. CDR3 in amino acids: CASRKAGGGEQYF. The CDR3 DNA sequence: TGTGCCAGCAGGAAGGCAGGGGGCGGCGAGCAGTACTTC.

The rearrangement joins TRBV3-1 (or the pseudogene TRBV3-2) to TRBJ1-4, with 7 bases fitting TRBD1. V lost 4 bases and J lost 7; bases outside the gene matches: 12. The CDR3 runs 16 residues. The germline gives CDR1 LGHDT, CDR2 YNNKEL (reference sequence). CDR3 DNA: TGTGCCAGCAGCCCGGGTAAGGGGGCGAAAGGTGAAAAACTGTTTTTT. Its translation is CASSPGKGAKGEKLFF.

The chain combines TRBV19 with TRBJ2-1; the match to TRBD2 covers 7 bases. The CDR3 covers 15 residues. Germline lookup yields CDR1 LNHDA and CDR2 SQIVND (reference sequence). V lost 3 bases, J lost 9 bases, and 11 bases stayed unmatched. The CDR3 coding sequence is TGTGCCAGTAGTATTAGGGAGGGGCGTGGACGTGAGCAGTTCTTC. It translates to CASSIREGRGREQFF.

Concerning this clone: Because the CDR3's place on the DNA is in doubt, the DNA is left out and the CDR3 is given as listed by TCRdb. The chain uses TRBV2 and TRBJ2-7; TRBD2, as called in the table, went unchecked against the DNA. In germline, CDR1 is SNHLY, CDR2 FYNNEI. 13 amino acids form the CDR3, both terminal residues included. The CDR3 sequence is CASSTSFSYEQYF.

The DNA for the CDR3 is TGTGCCAGCAGCATCGGGGGGGCTGGGGAGCTGTTTTTT. Its translation: CASSIGGAGELFF. The chain has TRBV11-2 and TRBJ2-2; 8 bases line up with TRBD2. V lost 5 bases and J lost 8; bases outside the gene matches: 4. CDR3 length: 13 residues. The V gene's germline CDR1 is SGHAT and CDR2 FQNNGV.

This clone was seen only once. The CDR3 spells CASSPYRAASGRLGELFF. CDR3 sequence (DNA): TGTGCCAGCAGCCCCTACAGGGCGGCTAGCGGGAGGCTGGGGGAGCTGTTTTTT. The rearrangement joins TRBV14 to TRBJ2-2; TRBD2 agrees at 11 bases. There are 18 residues in the CDR3. Germline lookup yields CDR1 SGHDN and CDR2 FVKESK. J gave up 8 bases and V 4 bases, and 15 bases lay outside the gene matches.

The sample holds a few counts of this clone. The chain is built from TRBV27 and TRBJ1-6; TRBD1 aligns across 9 bases. V dropped 2 bases and J dropped 8; count of bases not matched to a gene: 4. This CDR3 comprises 15 residues. CDR1 is MNHEY and CDR2 is SMNVEV in the germline V gene (reference sequence). The CDR3: CASSLKGQGDSPLHF. The CDR3 coding sequence is TGTGCCAGCAGTTTAAAGGGACAGGGTGATTCACCCCTCCACTTT.

This clone was counted a single time. The gene calls are TRBV11-2 and TRBJ2-7; 10 bases fit TRBD1. Germline assignment: CDR1 SGHAT and CDR2 FQNNGV. There are 13 residues in the CDR3. V dropped 4 bases and J dropped 4; count of bases not matched to a gene: 1. The CDR3 nucleotides are TGTGCCAGCAGCTCGGACAGGGGGTACGAGCAGTACTTC. Translating gives CASSSDRGYEQYF.

The rearrangement links TRBV2 to TRBJ1-2; 11 bases are a match to TRBD1. Losses at the gene ends were 4 bases for V and 10 bases for J; bases not matched to a gene: 5. The CDR3 totals 13 residues. Germline-derived CDR1 and CDR2 are SNHLY and FYNNEI. The CDR3 bases are TGTGCCAGCAGTGCCATGGGACAGGGGGACTACACCTTC. Protein sequence: CASSAMGQGDYTF.

The chain has TRBV30 and TRBJ1-1, with a weak D call TRBD1 (5 bases). V shed 0 bases and J shed 4 bases, with 9 bases lying between them. Germline V gives CDR1 GTSNPN, CDR2 SVGIG (reference sequence). CDR3 length: 13 amino acids. CDR3 DNA sequence: TGTGCCTGGAGTGTTCAGGGCGCCACTGAAGCTTTCTTT. Translation: CAWSVQGATEAFF.

This chain connects TRBV6-5 to TRBJ2-1; maybe TRBD1 (5 bases). The germline V and J ends were trimmed by 2 bases and 9 bases, with 11 bases remaining between them. Per germline, CDR1 MNHEY and CDR2 SVGAGI. The length of the CDR3 is 13 residues. The CDR3 region has the DNA TGTGCCAGCAGTTACAGCAGGGCCGGTGAGCAGTTCTTC. Residues: CASSYSRAGEQFF.

The genes are TRBV7-2 and TRBJ1-2; D uncertain. The CDR3 is made up of 14 amino acids. V was shortened by 1 base and J by 2 bases, with 8 bases between the two germline ends. Germline V gene sequence: CDR1 SGHTA, CDR2 FQGNSA. CDR3 coding DNA: TGTGCCAGCAGCTTAGGCAGCGTCAACTATGGCTACACCTTC. Translated, it gives CASSLGSVNYGYTF.

In this sample, this clone turned up once. The gene calls are TRBV6-2 or TRBV6-3 and TRBJ2-7; TRBD1 agrees at 8 bases. Germline loops: CDR1 MNHEY, CDR2 SVGEGT. V gave up 6 bases and J gave up 0 bases; unmatched junction bases: 4. CDR3 length: 14 amino acids. CDR3 DNA: TGTGCCAGCAGCACGACAGGGGTCTCCTACGAGCAGTACTTC. Protein product: CASSTTGVSYEQYF.

The chain uses TRBV18 and TRBJ1-3, with a tentative D call TRBD1 (6 bases). Germline-derived CDR1 and CDR2 are KGHSH and LQKENI. With 0 bases removed from V and 2 bases from J, the gap between germline ends came to 11 bases. The length of the CDR3 is 16 residues. The CDR3 nucleotides read TGTGCCAGCTCACCACCGAAGGCAGGGGCTGGAAACACCATATATTTT. This sequence encodes CASSPPKAGAGNTIYF. The whole variable domain, remainder taken from reference TRBV18 and TRBJ1-3, is NAGVMQNPRHLVRRRGQEARLRCSPMKGHSHVYWYRQLPEEGLKFMVYLQKENIIDESGMPKERFSAEFPKEGPSILRIQQVVRGDSAAYFCASSPPKAGAGNTIYFGEGSWLTVV.

J is TRBJ1-2 and V is TRBV9, with 7 bases that match TRBD1. The CDR3 consists of 15 residues. V gave up 6 bases and J gave up 0 bases; unmatched junction bases: 8. Germline V gene lookup returns CDR1 SGDLS and CDR2 YYNGEE. As DNA, the CDR3 is TGTGCCAGCAATCCAGGGGGTGTTCCTAACTATGGCTACACCTTC. Translating gives CASNPGGVPNYGYTF. Filled out from reference TRBV9 and TRBJ1-2, the complete variable domain reads DSGVTQTPKHLITATGQRVTLRCSPRSGDLSVYWYQQSLDQGLQFLIQYYNGEERAKGNILERFSAQQFPDLHSELNLSSLELGDSALYFCASNPGGVPNYGYTFGSGTRLTVV.

This clone was seen more than once but under ten times. The chain uses TRBV11-3 and TRBJ1-4; D is undetermined. CDR1 and CDR2 (germline): SGHNT, YENEEA. This CDR3 has 15 residues. Trimming removed 7 bases at V and 5 bases at J, with 17 bases between. The CDR3 is CASILLGPENEKLFF. DNA of the CDR3: TGTGCCAGCATCCTCTTGGGCCCTGAGAATGAAAAACTGTTTTTT.

CDR3 residues: CASSVGQGDRRGYTF. The CDR3 DNA reads TGTGCCAGCAGTGTGGGGCAGGGGGATCGGCGCGGCTACACCTTC. The chain is built from TRBV6-4 and TRBJ1-2, with 7 bases fitting TRBD1. Germline V gives CDR1 MRHNA, CDR2 SNTAGT. The CDR3 has 15 residues. The trim removed 4 bases at V and 8 bases at J, leaving 13 bases unmatched.